The 14 T cell receptor beta chains listed next were all sequenced from one sample in a study of metastatic and nonmetastatic thyroid tumors (dated by TCRdb to the early 2020s). The protocol used for the library was PCR. This sample was sequenced with an Illumina HiSeq 4000. TCRdb took the public reads, trimmed them with fastp at Q25, ran MiXCR for clone calling and kept in-frame beta chains. In this sample the table shows around 20,000 clones, 9.5% to 13% of which occur a single time. The leading ten clones occupy 25% to 35% of the sample. No patient had received any treatment before thyroid surgery. The material sequenced was blood. The source of these receptors is a female donor with papillary thyroid cancer or a benign thyroid nodule (not recorded which). Some clones in this sample may be carry-over from other donors' samples.

This clone was seen a handful of times. This chain joins TRBV6-4 and TRBJ2-3; TRBD2 matches at 14 bases. Per the germline V gene, CDR1 is MRHNA and CDR2 is SNTAGT. This CDR3 comprises 17 residues. The V segment lost 2 bases and the J segment 4 bases; nucleotides outside the gene matches: 5. The CDR3 here is CASSDGTSGSNPDTQYF. For the CDR3, the DNA is TGTGCCAGCAGTGACGGGACTAGCGGGAGCAACCCAGATACGCAGTATTTT.

This clone appeared many times. The junction departs from the called germline gene at one end, perhaps through a read error. The chain uses TRBV3-1 and TRBJ2-1; possible D gene TRBD1, 5 bases. The CDR3 runs to 16 residues. Germline CDR1 and CDR2: LGHDT and YNNKEL (reference sequence). CDR3 in amino acids: CASSQDLQVSFNEQFF. As DNA, the CDR3 is TGTGCCAGCAGCCAAGATCTACAGGTTTCCTTCAATGAGCAGTTCTTC.

This clone was seen ten or more times. The genes are TRBV20-1 and TRBJ2-7; 12 bases match TRBD2. The CDR3 runs to 14 residues. From germline, CDR1 is DFQATT and CDR2 SNEGSKA (reference sequence). J gave up 6 bases and V 5 bases, and 8 bases lay outside the gene matches. Written as DNA, the CDR3 is TGCAGTGCTCGCTCGACTAGCGGGAGCGGCGAGCAGTACTTC. It translates to CSARSTSGSGEQYF.

There are many counts of this clone. The chain joins TRBV6-1 to TRBJ1-3; D uncertain. Germline-derived CDR1 and CDR2 are MNHNS and SASEGT. V lost 6 bases and J 1 base, leaving 13 bases between the germline ends. This CDR3 contains 15 residues. The CDR3: CASSVIGISGNTIYF. The CDR3 DNA follows: TGTGCCAGCAGCGTTATAGGTATTTCTGGAAACACCATATATTTT.

There are a few counts of this clone. The junction and the germline gene differ at one end; a read error may be behind it. The chain employs TRBV25-1 and TRBJ1-3; D call uncertain. CDR1 and CDR2 from the germline V gene are MGHDK and SYGVNS. The CDR3 sequence is 14 residues long. The CDR3 loop is CASSEAVSGNTTYF. The DNA of the CDR3 is TGTGCCAGCAGTGAAGCGGTGTCCGGAAACACCACATATTTT.

This clone qualifies as medium-sized. The chain recombines TRBV28 with TRBJ1-2, with TRBD1 as a possible D gene (6 bases). The CDR3 is 17 amino acids. Germline V gene lookup returns CDR1 MDHEN and CDR2 SYDVKM. V was shortened by 7 bases and J by 0 bases, with 21 bases between the two germline ends. Written as DNA, the CDR3 is TGTGCCAGCAAAACCCCCTTAGGAGGGGGGCCTAACTATGGCTACACCTTC. It yields the protein CASKTPLGGGPNYGYTF.

The sample holds many counts of this clone. Other DNA sequences in this sample translate to the same CDR3. This sequence joins TRBV20-1 and TRBJ2-5; unclear D gene. This CDR3 is built from 11 residues. The ends were cut back, 7 bases at V and 4 bases at J, with 10 bases in the middle. Germline V CDR1 and CDR2: DFQATT, SNEGSKA (reference sequence). The CDR3 DNA reads TGCAGTGTCCGGGTAGTAGAGACCCAGTACTTC. It yields the protein CSVRVVETQYF.

As for this clone: A much larger clone sits a single nucleotide away, making a read error possible. This chain connects TRBV9 to TRBJ2-2; D is ambiguous. Germline CDR1 SGDLS, CDR2 YYNGEE. The CDR3 covers 13 residues. V dropped 0 bases and J dropped 3 bases, with 3 bases sitting between them. The CDR3 DNA reads TGTGCCAGCAGCGTAGTAGACACCGGGGAGCTGTTTTTT. Translation gives CASSVVDTGELFF.

This clone was detected only a few times. The genes are TRBV2 and TRBJ2-5; 8 bases are shared with TRBD2. The CDR3 loop spans 15 amino acids. Germline CDR1 reads SNHLY; CDR2 reads FYNNEI. J gave up 2 bases and V 3 bases, and 5 bases lay outside the gene matches. The CDR3 sequence is CASSEGLGAQETQYF. In DNA, the CDR3 is TGTGCCAGCAGTGAGGGACTAGGGGCGCAAGAGACCCAGTACTTC.

In its sample, this clone ranks as medium-sized. The J gene is TRBJ2-2, the V gene TRBV6-4; D gene ambiguous. Deletions cut 5 bases from V and 7 bases from J, with 8 bases between. Germline V gives CDR1 MRHNA, CDR2 SNTAGT. This CDR3 comprises 12 residues. In nucleotides, the CDR3 is TGTGCCAGCAGTAGAGATGACGGGGAGCTGTTTTTT. The encoded protein is CASSRDDGELFF.

The chain combines TRBV19 with TRBJ1-2, with 8 positions matching TRBD1. V was clipped by 2 bases and J by 3 bases; unmatched bases: 8. From germline, CDR1 is LNHDA and CDR2 SQIVND (reference sequence). The CDR3 spans 16 residues. CDR3 amino acids: CASSIRTDRVDYGYTF. The DNA for the CDR3 is TGTGCCAGTAGTATAAGGACGGACAGGGTTGACTATGGCTACACCTTC.

This clone was seen ten or more times. This chain uses TRBV19 with TRBJ2-7, with 10 bases identical to TRBD1. This CDR3 is built from 16 residues. The V and J ends lost 2 bases and 3 bases, in that order; junction bases with no gene match: 7. The V gene's germline CDR1 is LNHDA and CDR2 SQIVND (reference sequence). In nucleotides, the CDR3 is TGTGCCAGTAGTATACGACTTGACAGGGGGCTCTACGAGCAGTACTTC. Residues: CASSIRLDRGLYEQYF.

The V and J genes are TRBV28 and TRBJ2-7; TRBD2 matches 10 bases. There are 15 residues in the CDR3. From germline, CDR1 is MDHEN and CDR2 SYDVKM. V lost 2 bases to trimming and J lost 2 bases; unmatched junction nucleotides: 3. The CDR3 protein is CASSLRTSGAYEQYF. The CDR3 DNA follows: TGTGCCAGCAGTTTAAGGACTAGCGGAGCCTACGAGCAGTACTTC.

At least ten counts were recorded for this clone. The chain is built from TRBV7-3 and TRBJ2-3; 8 bases match TRBD2. The length of the CDR3 is 15 residues. The V segment lost 3 bases and the J segment 0 bases; nucleotides outside the gene matches: 2. Looked up from germline, CDR1 is SGHTA and CDR2 is FQGTGA. The CDR3 here is CASSLSGGSTDTQYF. The CDR3 DNA reads as TGTGCCAGCAGCTTGTCGGGAGGGAGCACAGATACGCAGTATTTT.